This T cell receptor (beta chain) originates from a study of blood T cell repertoires in COVID-19. This clone was counted a single time. The repertoire was sequenced with immunoSEQ multiplex PCR; TCRdb's copy has only in-frame clones and lacks some. The sample lists 100,000 to 150,000 clones, approximately 90% occurring once. The origin of this receptor is a man between 45 and 60 years old with COVID-19, enrolled during active disease. What was sequenced was peripheral blood.

The CDR3 region is CASSSDRGQGEKLFF. DNA of the CDR3: TGTGCCAGCAGCTCTGACAGGGGGCAGGGCGAAAAACTGTTTTTT. The rearrangement joins TRBV7-9 to TRBJ1-4, with 10 bases identical to TRBD1. The V gene end was trimmed by 4 bases and the J gene end by 8 bases; junction bases not matched to a gene: 7. Germline V gives CDR1 SEHNR, CDR2 FQNEAQ (reference sequence). The CDR3 contains 15 residues.